The T cell receptor (beta chain) under discussion was sequenced for a study of blood T cell repertoires in COVID-19. Measured with immunoSEQ multiplex PCR; TCRdb has only the in-frame clones, and not every one. The profile shows about 220,000 clones, around four fifths of them singletons. V was pared by 0 bases and J by 2 bases, with 3 bases of the junction left unmatched. Germline values: CDR1 LNHNV, CDR2 YYDKDF (reference sequence). This CDR3 has 16 residues. Researchers sorted participants into cohorts using their self-reported clinical history. This sequence was found in a woman aged 45-65 years who had been exposed to COVID-19. This sequence joins TRBV15 and TRBJ2-3, with 9 bases fitting TRBD2. The material sequenced was PBMCs or T cells enriched from blood (not recorded which). The CDR3 nucleotides read TGTGCCACCAGCAGAGATAGCGGGGGTGACACAGATACGCAGTATTTT. Amino acids: CATSRDSGGDTDTQYF.